The next 6 T cell receptor beta chains were all read from a single sample in a study of cytomegalovirus exposure and HLA in healthy donors (dated by TCRdb to the late 2010s). Libraries were constructed by the immunoSEQ multiplex PCR assay. TCRdb took over this immuneACCESS table, retaining in-frame rearrangements with V and J assigned. Such tables are incomplete; in checked studies, under half of the missing clones stem from an unresolved V gene, and the remainder is unexplained. This sample has about 82,000 clones in its table, and roughly 94% of those were observed once. The ten largest clones take up around 0.69% of the sample. Specimen: PBMCs. The receptors stem from a woman under 30 in good health and CMV-seronegative.

The chain employs TRBV5-1 and TRBJ2-7; TRBD2 matches 10 bases. Germline-derived CDR1 and CDR2 are SGHRS and YFSETQ. The CDR3 totals 15 residues. J lost 4 bases, V lost 5 bases, and 9 bases had no gene match. CDR3 DNA: TGCGCCAGCAGTGGGATAGCGGGAGGAGGTTACGAGCAGTACTTC. It codes for CASSGIAGGGYEQYF. The full variable domain, rest sourced from reference TRBV5-1 and TRBJ2-7, is KAGVTQTPRYLIKTRGQQVTLSCSPISGHRSVSWYQQTPGQGLQFLFEYFSETQRNKGNFPGRFSGRQFSNSRSEMNVSTLELGDSALYLCASSGIAGGGYEQYFGPGTRLTVT.

V gene TRBV25-1 combines with J gene TRBJ2-7, with 8 bases identical to TRBD2. Germline V gives CDR1 MGHDK, CDR2 SYGVNS. Trimming cost V 5 bases and J 9 bases; bases outside gene matches: 15. The CDR3 extends over 15 amino acids. The chain's CDR3 is CASSKQTSVMAGQYF. The CDR3 DNA reads as TGTGCCAGCAGTAAACAGACTAGCGTTATGGCTGGGCAGTACTTC.

The genes are TRBV30 and TRBJ2-7, with 11 bases aligning to TRBD2. There are 14 residues in the CDR3. V shed 2 bases and J 8 bases; nucleotides not matched to a gene: 8. Germline CDR1 reads GTSNPN; CDR2 reads SVGIG (reference sequence). The CDR3 region is CAWSPGLADLKQYF. The CDR3 DNA reads as TGTGCCTGGAGTCCGGGACTAGCGGATCTCAAGCAGTACTTC.

CDR3 residues: CASSLHRGDLNTGELFF. Here the CDR3 DNA reads TGTGCCAGCAGCTTACACAGGGGCGATCTTAACACCGGGGAGCTGTTTTTT. V is TRBV7-2 and J is TRBJ2-2; 7 bases fit TRBD1. Germline V CDR1 and CDR2: SGHTA, FQGNSA. The CDR3 has 17 residues. After removal of 2 bases from V and 2 bases from J, the junction contained 8 bases not matched to a gene.

This clone was counted between two and nine times. As the CDR3 is not closed by the conserved phenylalanine or tryptophan, this likely results from a read error. It is unclear where the CDR3 begins or ends on the DNA, so no DNA is shown, and the CDR3 is as TCRdb lists it. J is TRBJ2-7 and V is TRBV5-4; the table's D call, TRBD2, has no DNA check behind it. Germline CDR1 is SGHNT and CDR2 is YYREEE (reference sequence). The CDR3 is 8 amino acids in total, end residues counted. CDR3 in amino acids: CASSLLVS.

The chain combines TRBV6-6 with TRBJ1-1; D call uncertain. Deletions cut 6 bases from V and 1 base from J, with 12 bases between. Germline CDR1 MNHNY, CDR2 SVGAGI (reference sequence). The CDR3 is 14 amino acids. The CDR3 nucleotides read TGTGCCAGCAGCGGGAGTGTGGAGAACACTGAAGCTTTCTTT. It codes for CASSGSVENTEAFF.